This passage covers 11 T cell receptor beta chains from one sample sequenced in a study of OX40 agonist ivuxolimab in advanced cancers. Using immunoSEQ multiplex PCR, the repertoire was profiled, and TCRdb retains in-frame clones only, with some absent. The sample carries about 77,000 clones, around 85% recorded once. The sequenced sample was CD4+ or CD8+ T cells sorted from blood, obtained in a trial of the OX40 agonist ivuxolimab. Source of these receptors: an adult with an advanced solid tumor such as melanoma, head and neck, liver or kidney cancer.

In its sample, this clone was seen a few times. The genes are TRBV14 and TRBJ1-1, with D uncertain. The germline V gene encodes CDR1 SGHDN and CDR2 FVKESK. The CDR3 consists of 14 residues. V lost 1 base and J 3 bases, leaving 9 bases between the germline ends. The CDR3 reads CASSQVTGYTEAFF. CDR3 bases: TGTGCCAGCAGCCAAGTGACGGGGTACACTGAAGCTTTCTTT.

The J gene is TRBJ1-2, the V gene TRBV6-4; possible D gene TRBD1, 5 bases. Between the trimmed V and J ends, which lost 6 bases and 4 bases, there was a span of 9 bases. There are 12 residues in the CDR3. Per germline, CDR1 MRHNA and CDR2 SNTAGT. The CDR3 loop is CASSSDSYGYTF. CDR3 nucleotides: TGTGCCAGCAGCTCTGACAGCTATGGCTACACCTTC.

As to this clone: A read error may account for a junction end that differs from germline. V and J are TRBV5-4 and TRBJ1-2; D is possibly TRBD1 (6 bases). Germline CDR1 reads SGHNT; CDR2 reads YYREEE (reference sequence). This CDR3 spans 12 amino acids. In DNA, the CDR3 is TGTGCCAGCAGATTGGACAGTGCTGGCTACACCTTC. Its protein is CASRLDSAGYTF.

V gene TRBV25-1 combines with J gene TRBJ2-5, with D perhaps matching TRBD1 (6 bases). CDR1 MGHDK and CDR2 SYGVNS come from the germline V gene. This CDR3 contains 13 residues. The V and J ends lost 5 bases and 5 bases respectively, with 12 bases between them. The CDR3 bases are TGTGCCAGCAGTCAGGGGCCGGAGGAGACCCAGTACTTC. Translation: CASSQGPEETQYF.

V gene TRBV6-1 combines with J gene TRBJ1-1, with D maybe TRBD1 (5 bases). The V gene lost 2 bases and the J gene lost 4 bases, with 14 bases spanning the gap. CDR3 length equals 15 residues. CDR1 is MNHNS and CDR2 is SASEGT in the germline V gene. CDR3 loop: CASSERTRRATEAFF. The CDR3, as DNA: TGTGCCAGCAGTGAAAGGACAAGGAGGGCCACTGAAGCTTTCTTT.

The rearrangement links TRBV14 to TRBJ1-1, with D perhaps matching TRBD1 (5 bases). V was trimmed by 0 bases and J by 1 base, leaving 9 bases between them. Germline assignment: CDR1 SGHDN and CDR2 FVKESK. The CDR3 loop spans 15 amino acids. The CDR3 nucleotides are TGTGCCAGCAGCCAAGACCAGGGATCGAACACTGAAGCTTTCTTT. The encoded protein is CASSQDQGSNTEAFF.

The genes are TRBV6-1 and TRBJ1-5; D gene unclear. The germline V gene has CDR1 MNHNS and CDR2 SASEGT. This CDR3 has 14 residues. Trimming stripped 1 base from V and 3 bases from J, with 7 bases between. The CDR3 here is CASSEGGYNQPQHF. CDR3 coding DNA: TGTGCCAGCAGTGAAGGGGGATACAATCAGCCCCAGCATTTT.

The V and J genes are TRBV11-3 and TRBJ2-2; 8 bases align to TRBD1. Looked up from germline, CDR1 is SGHNT and CDR2 is YENEEA. The ends lost 0 bases at V and 3 bases at J; junction bases unmatched: 6. This CDR3 has 17 amino acids. DNA for the CDR3: TGTGCCAGCAGCTTAGATCAGACAGGGGAGGACACCGGGGAGCTGTTTTTT. Translation: CASSLDQTGEDTGELFF.

The gene calls are TRBV5-1 and TRBJ2-7; D gene uncertain. Per germline, CDR1 SGHRS and CDR2 YFSETQ. V was cut by 0 bases and J by 0 bases, with 16 bases left in between. The CDR3 totals 17 residues. In DNA form, the CDR3 reads TGCGCCAGCAGCTTGGGATTACACGGTCTGAGCTCCTACGAGCAGTACTTC. It encodes CASSLGLHGLSSYEQYF. Full variable domain (outside the CDR3, taken from reference TRBV5-1 and TRBJ2-7): KAGVTQTPRYLIKTRGQQVTLSCSPISGHRSVSWYQQTPGQGLQFLFEYFSETQRNKGNFPGRFSGRQFSNSRSEMNVSTLELGDSALYLCASSLGLHGLSSYEQYFGPGTRLTVT.

The chain combines TRBV7-9 with TRBJ1-4, with 9 bases lining up with TRBD1. Trimming removed 3 bases from V and 10 bases from J; junction bases left unmatched: 12. Germline V lookup: CDR1 SEHNR, CDR2 FQNEAQ (reference sequence). This CDR3 contains 16 residues. The CDR3 protein is CASSLGQGPVGGKLFF. CDR3 nucleotide sequence: TGTGCCAGCAGCTTGGGACAGGGCCCTGTGGGAGGAAAACTGTTTTTT.

The chain joins TRBV9 to TRBJ1-6; perhaps TRBD1 as D (5 bases). CDR3 length: 13 residues. Per germline, CDR1 SGDLS and CDR2 YYNGEE. V lost 2 bases, J lost 10 bases, and 10 bases lay in between. The CDR3 nucleotides are TGTGCCAGCAGCGTCGACAGCGGATCACCCCTCCACTTT. Encoded protein: CASSVDSGSPLHF.